The T cell receptor beta chain described here comes from a study of Ad26.COV2.S vaccination and SARS-CoV-2 variants. The CDR3 sequence is 14 residues long. Trimming cost V 2 bases and J 0 bases, with 7 bases left between them. Germline values: CDR1 MGHRA, CDR2 YSYEKL. Study-wide points: Vaccinees reportedly had broad spike-specific CD8+ and CD4+ T cell responses.

As for this clone: No antigen is known for it.

The table came from immunoSEQ multiplex PCR; TCRdb's copy has only in-frame clones and leaves some out. The table lists about 350,000 clones, about 90% of them singletons, with around 4.2% in the top ten. The source is a human donor who had recovered from COVID-19. The sequencing here drew on peripheral blood, taken after recovery from COVID-19. J is TRBJ1-1 and V is TRBV4-1; weak D call: TRBD1 (6 bases). For the CDR3, the DNA is TGCGCCAGCAGCCAAACAGGGATGAACACTGAAGCTTTCTTT. This codes for CASSQTGMNTEAFF.